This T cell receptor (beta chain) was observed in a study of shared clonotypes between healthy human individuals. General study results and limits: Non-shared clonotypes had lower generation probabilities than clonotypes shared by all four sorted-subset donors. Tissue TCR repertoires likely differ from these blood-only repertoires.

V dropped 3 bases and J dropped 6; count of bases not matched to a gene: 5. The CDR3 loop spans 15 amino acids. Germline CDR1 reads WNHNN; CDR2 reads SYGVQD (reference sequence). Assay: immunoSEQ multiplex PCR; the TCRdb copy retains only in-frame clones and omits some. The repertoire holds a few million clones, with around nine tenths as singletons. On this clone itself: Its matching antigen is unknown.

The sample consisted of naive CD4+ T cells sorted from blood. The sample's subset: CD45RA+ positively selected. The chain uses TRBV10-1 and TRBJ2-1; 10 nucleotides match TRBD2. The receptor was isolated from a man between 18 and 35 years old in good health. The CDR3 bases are TGCGCCAGCAGTGAAGCGGGAGGGCCGGGCAATGAGCAGTTCTTC. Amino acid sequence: CASSEAGGPGNEQFF.